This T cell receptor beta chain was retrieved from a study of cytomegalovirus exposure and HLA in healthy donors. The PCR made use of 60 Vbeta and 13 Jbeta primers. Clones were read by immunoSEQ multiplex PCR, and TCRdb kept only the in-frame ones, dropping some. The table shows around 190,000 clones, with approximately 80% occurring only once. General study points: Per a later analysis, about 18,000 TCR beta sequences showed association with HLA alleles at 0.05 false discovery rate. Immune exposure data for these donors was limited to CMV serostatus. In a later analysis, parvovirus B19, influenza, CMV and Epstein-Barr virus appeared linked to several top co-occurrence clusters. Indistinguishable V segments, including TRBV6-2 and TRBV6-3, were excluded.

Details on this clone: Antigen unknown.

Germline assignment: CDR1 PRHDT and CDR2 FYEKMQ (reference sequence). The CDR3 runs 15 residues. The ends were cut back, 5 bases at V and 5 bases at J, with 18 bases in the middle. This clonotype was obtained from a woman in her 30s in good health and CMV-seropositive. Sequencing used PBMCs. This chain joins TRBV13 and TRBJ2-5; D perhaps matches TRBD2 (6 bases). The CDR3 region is CASSPGTGEAETQYF. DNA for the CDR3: TGTGCCAGCAGCCCGGGGACTGGAGAAGCGGAGACCCAGTACTTC. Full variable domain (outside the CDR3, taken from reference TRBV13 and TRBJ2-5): AAGVIQSPRHLIKEKRETATLKCYPIPRHDTVYWYQQGPGQDPQFLISFYEKMQSDKGSIPDRFSAQQFSDYHSELNMSSLELGDSALYFCASSPGTGEAETQYFGPGTRLLVL.